This is a list of T cell receptor beta chains from one sample in a study of blood T cell repertoires in COVID-19. TCRdb's copy holds only in-frame clones and misses some; the assay was immunoSEQ multiplex PCR. The table lists 200,000 to 250,000 clones, around 92% of them singletons. The source material was peripheral blood. These receptors were taken from a man under 40 with acute or convalescent COVID-19. CDR3s include the opening cysteine and the closing phenylalanine or tryptophan. Fields, in order: D gene, J gene, V gene, CDR3 DNA, CDR3 protein. The D gene is left open where the match is weak.

TRBD1 | TRBJ1-1 | TRBV7-3 | TGTGCCAGCAGCCCCGGACAGGGGGTCATGGTCACTGAAGCTTTCTTT | CASSPGQGVMVTEAFF
- | TRBJ2-3 | TRBV5-1 | TGCGCCAGCAGCTTGGGCGCCCAAGTAACAGATACGCAGTATTTT | CASSLGAQVTDTQYF
TRBD2 | TRBJ2-3 | TRBV7-9 | TGTGCCAGCAGCTTAGGGGCTAGCGGGACAGATACGCAGTATTTT | CASSLGASGTDTQYF
TRBD1 | TRBJ2-1 | TRBV5-4 | TGTGCCAGTAGACCGGGACAGGGTGTTTGGGGAGAGCAGTTCTTC | CASRPGQGVWGEQFF
TRBD1 | TRBJ2-7 | TRBV28 | TGTGCCAGCAGTTATTCTGGGACAGGGGAATACGAGCAGTACTTC | CASSYSGTGEYEQYF
TRBD2 | TRBJ2-5 | TRBV5-6 | TGTGCCAGCAGCTTGGGGCTAGCGGGAGGTAGGGAGACCCAGTACTTC | CASSLGLAGGRETQYF
- | TRBJ2-4 | TRBV19 | TGTGCCAGTAGGTTAAGAGCCGATCGGGACAAAAACATTCAGTACTTC | CASRLRADRDKNIQYF
TRBD1 | TRBJ2-6 | TRBV2 | TGTGCCAGCAAAAACACAGGGGGCCGACCTGGGGCCAACGTCCTGACTTTC | CASKNTGGRPGANVLTF
TRBD1 | TRBJ1-1 | TRBV5-1 | TGCGCCAGCAGCAAACTGACAGGGGGATCGAACACTGAAGCTTTCTTT | CASSKLTGGSNTEAFF
- | TRBJ2-1 | TRBV2 | TGTGCCAGCAGTGGGGGGGACGGGGAGCAGTTCTTC | CASSGGDGEQFF